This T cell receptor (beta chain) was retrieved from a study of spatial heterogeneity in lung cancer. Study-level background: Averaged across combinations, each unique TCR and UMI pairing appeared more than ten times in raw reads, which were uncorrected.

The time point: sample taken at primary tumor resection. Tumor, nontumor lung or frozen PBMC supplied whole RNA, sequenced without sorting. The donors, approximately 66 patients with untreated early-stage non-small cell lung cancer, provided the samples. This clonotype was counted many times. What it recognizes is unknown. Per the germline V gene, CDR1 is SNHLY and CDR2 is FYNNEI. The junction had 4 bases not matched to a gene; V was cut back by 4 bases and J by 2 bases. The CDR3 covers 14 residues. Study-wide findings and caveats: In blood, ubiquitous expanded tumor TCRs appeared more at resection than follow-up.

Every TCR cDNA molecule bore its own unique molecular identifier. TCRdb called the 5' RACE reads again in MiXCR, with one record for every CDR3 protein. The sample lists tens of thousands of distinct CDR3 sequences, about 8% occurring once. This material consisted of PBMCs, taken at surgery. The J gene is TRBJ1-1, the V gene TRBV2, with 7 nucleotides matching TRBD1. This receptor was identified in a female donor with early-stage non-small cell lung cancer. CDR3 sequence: CASSVDRVNTEAFF. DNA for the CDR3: TGTGCCAGCAGTGTCGACAGGGTAAACACTGAAGCTTTCTTT.